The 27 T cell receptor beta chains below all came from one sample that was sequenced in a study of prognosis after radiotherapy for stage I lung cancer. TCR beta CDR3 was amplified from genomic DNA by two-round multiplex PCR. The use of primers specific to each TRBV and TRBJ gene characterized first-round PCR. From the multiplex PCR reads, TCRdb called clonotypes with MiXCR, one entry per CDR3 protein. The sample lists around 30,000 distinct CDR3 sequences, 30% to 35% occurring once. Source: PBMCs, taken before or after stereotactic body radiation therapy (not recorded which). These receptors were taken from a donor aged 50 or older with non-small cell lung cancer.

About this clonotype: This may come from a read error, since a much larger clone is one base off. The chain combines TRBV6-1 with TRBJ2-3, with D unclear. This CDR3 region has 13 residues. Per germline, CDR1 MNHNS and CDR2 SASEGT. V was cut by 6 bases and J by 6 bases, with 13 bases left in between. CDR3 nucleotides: TGTGCCAGCAGCGCGGAGACCGGCGATACGCAGTATTTT. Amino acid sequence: CASSAETGDTQYF.

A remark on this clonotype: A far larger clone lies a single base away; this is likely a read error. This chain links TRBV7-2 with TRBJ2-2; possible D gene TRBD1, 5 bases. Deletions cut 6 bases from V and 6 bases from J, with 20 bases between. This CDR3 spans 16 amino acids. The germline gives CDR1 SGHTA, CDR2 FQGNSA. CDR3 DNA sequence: TGTGCCAGCAGTTTGGACATGGGGAATCTCGCCGGGGAGCTGTTTTTT. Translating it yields CASSLDMGNLAGELFF.

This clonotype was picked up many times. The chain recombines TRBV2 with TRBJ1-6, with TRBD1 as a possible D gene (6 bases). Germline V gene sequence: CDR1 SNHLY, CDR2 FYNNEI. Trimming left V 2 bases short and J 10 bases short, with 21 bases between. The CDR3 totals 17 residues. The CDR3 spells CASSERQGPHVGSPLHF. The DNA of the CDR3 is TGTGCCAGCAGTGAAAGGCAGGGGCCACACGTGGGGTCACCCCTCCACTTT.

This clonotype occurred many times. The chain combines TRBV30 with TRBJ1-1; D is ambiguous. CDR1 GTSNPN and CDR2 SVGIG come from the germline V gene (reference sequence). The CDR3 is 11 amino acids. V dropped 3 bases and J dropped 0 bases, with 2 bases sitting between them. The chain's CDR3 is CAWRLNTEAFF. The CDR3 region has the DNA TGTGCCTGGAGGTTGAACACTGAAGCTTTCTTT.

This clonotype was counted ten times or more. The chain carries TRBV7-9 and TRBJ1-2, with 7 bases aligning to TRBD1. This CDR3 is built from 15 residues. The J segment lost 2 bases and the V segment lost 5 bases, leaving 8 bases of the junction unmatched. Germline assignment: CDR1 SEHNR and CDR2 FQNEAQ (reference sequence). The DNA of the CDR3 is TGTGCCAGCAGCCCCTCAGGGGGACCCAACTATGGCTACACCTTC. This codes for CASSPSGGPNYGYTF.

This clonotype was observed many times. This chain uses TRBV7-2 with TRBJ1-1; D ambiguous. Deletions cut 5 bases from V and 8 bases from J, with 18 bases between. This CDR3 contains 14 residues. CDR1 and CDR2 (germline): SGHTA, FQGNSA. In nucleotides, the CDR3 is TGTGCCAGCAGCCCCATGGTTGCTGGGTTCGAAGCTTTCTTT. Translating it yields CASSPMVAGFEAFF.

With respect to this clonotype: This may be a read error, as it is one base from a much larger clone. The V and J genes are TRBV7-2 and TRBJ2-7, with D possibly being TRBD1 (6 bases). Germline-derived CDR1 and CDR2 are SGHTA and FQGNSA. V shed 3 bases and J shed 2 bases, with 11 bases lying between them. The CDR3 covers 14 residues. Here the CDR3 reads CASSFDRCPYEQYF. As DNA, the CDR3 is TGTGCCAGCAGCTTTGACAGGTGCCCCTACGAGCAGTACTTC. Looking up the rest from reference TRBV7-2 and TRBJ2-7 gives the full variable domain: GAGVSQSPSNKVTEKGKDVELRCDPISGHTALYWYRQSLGQGLEFLIYFQGNSAPDKSGLPSDRFSAERTGGSVSTLTIQRTQQEDSAVYLCASSFDRCPYEQYFGPGTRLTVT.

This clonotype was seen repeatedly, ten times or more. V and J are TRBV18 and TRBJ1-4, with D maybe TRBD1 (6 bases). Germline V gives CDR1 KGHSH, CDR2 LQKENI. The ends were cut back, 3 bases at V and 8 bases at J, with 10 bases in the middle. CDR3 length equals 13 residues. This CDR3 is CASSPRQEEKLFF. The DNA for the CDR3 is TGTGCCAGCTCACCCAGACAGGAGGAAAAACTGTTTTTT.

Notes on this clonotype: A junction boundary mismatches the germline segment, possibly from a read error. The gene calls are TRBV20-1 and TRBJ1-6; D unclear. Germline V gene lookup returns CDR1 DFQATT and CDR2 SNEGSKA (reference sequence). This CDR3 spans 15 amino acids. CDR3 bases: TGCAGTGCTAGGCTATTTAACTCCCATAATTCACCCCTCCACTTT. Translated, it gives CSARLFNSHNSPLHF.

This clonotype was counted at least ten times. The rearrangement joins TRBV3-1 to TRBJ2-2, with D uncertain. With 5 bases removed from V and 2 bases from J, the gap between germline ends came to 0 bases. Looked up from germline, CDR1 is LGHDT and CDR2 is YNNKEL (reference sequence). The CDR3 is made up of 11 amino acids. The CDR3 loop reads CASSNTGELFF. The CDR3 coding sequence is TGTGCCAGCAGCAACACCGGGGAGCTGTTTTTT.

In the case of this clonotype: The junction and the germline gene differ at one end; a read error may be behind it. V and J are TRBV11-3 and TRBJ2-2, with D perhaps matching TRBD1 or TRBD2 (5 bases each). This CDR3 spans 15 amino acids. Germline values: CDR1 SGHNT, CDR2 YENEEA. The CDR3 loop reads CASSLGGRAGVELFF. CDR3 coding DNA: TGTGCCAGTAGCTTAGGAGGCAGGGCCGGCGTGGAGCTGTTTTTT.

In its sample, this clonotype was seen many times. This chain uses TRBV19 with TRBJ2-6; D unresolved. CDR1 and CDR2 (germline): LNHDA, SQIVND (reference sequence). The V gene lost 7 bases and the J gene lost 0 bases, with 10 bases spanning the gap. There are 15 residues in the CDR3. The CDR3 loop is CASIETGSGANVLTF. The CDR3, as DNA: TGTGCCAGTATCGAGACCGGCTCTGGGGCCAACGTCCTGACTTTC.

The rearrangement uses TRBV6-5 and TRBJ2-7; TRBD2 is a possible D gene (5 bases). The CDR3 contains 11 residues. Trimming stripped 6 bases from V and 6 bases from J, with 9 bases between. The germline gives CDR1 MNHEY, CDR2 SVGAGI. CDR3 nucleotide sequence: TGTGCCAGCAGGAGGGAAGCCGAGCAGTACTTC. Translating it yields CASRREAEQYF.

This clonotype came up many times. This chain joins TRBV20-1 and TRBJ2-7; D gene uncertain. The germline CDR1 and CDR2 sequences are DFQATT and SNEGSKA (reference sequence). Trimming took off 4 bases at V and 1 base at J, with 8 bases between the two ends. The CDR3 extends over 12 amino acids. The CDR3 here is CSATDGSYEQYF. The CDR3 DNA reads TGCAGTGCTACGGACGGATCCTACGAGCAGTACTTC.

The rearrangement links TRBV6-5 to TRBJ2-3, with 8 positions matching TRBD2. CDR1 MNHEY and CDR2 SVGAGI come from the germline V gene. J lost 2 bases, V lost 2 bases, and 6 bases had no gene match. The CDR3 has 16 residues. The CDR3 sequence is CASSYNSGDPTDTQYF. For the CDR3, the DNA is TGTGCCAGCAGTTACAATAGCGGGGACCCCACAGATACGCAGTATTTT.

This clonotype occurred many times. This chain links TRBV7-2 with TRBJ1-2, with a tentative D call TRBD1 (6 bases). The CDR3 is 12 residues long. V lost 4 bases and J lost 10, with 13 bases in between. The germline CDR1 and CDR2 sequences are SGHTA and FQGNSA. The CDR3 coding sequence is TGTGCCAGCAGCTCAAACAGGGTTAACTACACCTTC. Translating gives CASSSNRVNYTF.

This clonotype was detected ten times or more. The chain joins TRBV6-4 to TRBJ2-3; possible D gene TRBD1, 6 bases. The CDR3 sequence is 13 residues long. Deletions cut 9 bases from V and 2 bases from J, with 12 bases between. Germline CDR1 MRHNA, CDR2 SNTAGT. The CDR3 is CASFDRTTDTQYF. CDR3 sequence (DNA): TGTGCCAGTTTCGACAGGACCACAGATACGCAGTATTTT.

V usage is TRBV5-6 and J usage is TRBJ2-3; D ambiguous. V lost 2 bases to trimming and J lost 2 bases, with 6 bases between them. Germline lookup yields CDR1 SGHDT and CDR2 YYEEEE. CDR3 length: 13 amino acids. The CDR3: CASSLEVTDTQYF. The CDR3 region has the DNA TGTGCCAGCAGCTTAGAGGTCACAGATACGCAGTATTTT.

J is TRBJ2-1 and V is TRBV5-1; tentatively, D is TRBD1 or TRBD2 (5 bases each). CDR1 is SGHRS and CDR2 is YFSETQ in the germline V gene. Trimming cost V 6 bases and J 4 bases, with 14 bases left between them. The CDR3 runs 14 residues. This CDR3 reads CASTPGTAYNEQFF. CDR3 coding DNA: TGCGCCAGCACACCCGGGACGGCGTACAATGAGCAGTTCTTC.

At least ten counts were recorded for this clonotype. The CDR3 nucleotides are TGTGCCAGCAGCTTGGCCGGGACAGGCGTCTACGAGCAGTACTTC. Protein product: CASSLAGTGVYEQYF. This chain uses TRBV5-5 with TRBJ2-7, with TRBD1 matching over 8 bases. The CDR3 contains 15 residues. V lost 0 bases and J lost 3; bases outside the gene matches: 5. Germline assignment: CDR1 SGHKS and CDR2 YYEKEE (reference sequence).

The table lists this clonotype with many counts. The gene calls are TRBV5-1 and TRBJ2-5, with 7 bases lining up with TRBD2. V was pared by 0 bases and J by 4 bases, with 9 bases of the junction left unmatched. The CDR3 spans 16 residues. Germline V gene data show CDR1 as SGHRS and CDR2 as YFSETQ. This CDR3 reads CASSLEASGVAETQYF. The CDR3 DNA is TGCGCCAGCAGCTTGGAGGCCAGCGGGGTTGCAGAGACCCAGTACTTC.

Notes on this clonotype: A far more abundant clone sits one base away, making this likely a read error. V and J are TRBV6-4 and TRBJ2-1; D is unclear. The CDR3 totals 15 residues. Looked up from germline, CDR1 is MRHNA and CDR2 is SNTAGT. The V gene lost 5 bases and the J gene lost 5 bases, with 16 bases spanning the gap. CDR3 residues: CASSLLSVSDNEQFF. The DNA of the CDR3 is TGTGCCAGCAGTCTCTTATCTGTCTCGGACAATGAGCAGTTCTTC.

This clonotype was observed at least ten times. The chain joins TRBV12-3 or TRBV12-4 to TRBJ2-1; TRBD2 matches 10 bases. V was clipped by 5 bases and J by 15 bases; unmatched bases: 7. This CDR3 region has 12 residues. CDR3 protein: CASSPGTSAWFF. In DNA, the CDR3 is TGTGCCAGCAGTCCAGGGACTAGCGCTTGGTTCTTC.

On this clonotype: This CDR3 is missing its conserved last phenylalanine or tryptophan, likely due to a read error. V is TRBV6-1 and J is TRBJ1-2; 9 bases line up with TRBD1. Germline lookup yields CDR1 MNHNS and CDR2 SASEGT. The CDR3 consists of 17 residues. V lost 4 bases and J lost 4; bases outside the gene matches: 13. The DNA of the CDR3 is TGTGCCAGCAGTGGGTGGGTCGGGACAGGGCTGAGCTATGGCTACACCGTC. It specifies CASSGWVGTGLSYGYTV.

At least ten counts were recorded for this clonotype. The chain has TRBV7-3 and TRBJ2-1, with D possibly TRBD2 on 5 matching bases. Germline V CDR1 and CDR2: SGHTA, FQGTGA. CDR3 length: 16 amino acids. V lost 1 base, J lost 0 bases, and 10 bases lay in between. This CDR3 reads CASSLSGSNSYNEQFF. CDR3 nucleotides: TGTGCCAGCAGCTTAAGTGGGAGTAACTCCTACAATGAGCAGTTCTTC.

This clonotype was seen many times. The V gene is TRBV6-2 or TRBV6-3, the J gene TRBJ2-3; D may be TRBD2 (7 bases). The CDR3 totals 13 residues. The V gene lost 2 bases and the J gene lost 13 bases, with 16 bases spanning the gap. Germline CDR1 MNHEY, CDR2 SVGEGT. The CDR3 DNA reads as TGTGCCAGCAGTTACGGGAGGGGGGGGATAGAGTATTTT. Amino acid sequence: CASSYGRGGIEYF.

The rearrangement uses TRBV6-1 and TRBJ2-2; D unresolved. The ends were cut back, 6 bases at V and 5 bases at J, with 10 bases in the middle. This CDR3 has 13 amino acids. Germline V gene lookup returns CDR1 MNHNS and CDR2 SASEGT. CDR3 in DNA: TGTGCCAGCAGGACTGCAGAAACCGGGGAGCTGTTTTTT. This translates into CASRTAETGELFF.